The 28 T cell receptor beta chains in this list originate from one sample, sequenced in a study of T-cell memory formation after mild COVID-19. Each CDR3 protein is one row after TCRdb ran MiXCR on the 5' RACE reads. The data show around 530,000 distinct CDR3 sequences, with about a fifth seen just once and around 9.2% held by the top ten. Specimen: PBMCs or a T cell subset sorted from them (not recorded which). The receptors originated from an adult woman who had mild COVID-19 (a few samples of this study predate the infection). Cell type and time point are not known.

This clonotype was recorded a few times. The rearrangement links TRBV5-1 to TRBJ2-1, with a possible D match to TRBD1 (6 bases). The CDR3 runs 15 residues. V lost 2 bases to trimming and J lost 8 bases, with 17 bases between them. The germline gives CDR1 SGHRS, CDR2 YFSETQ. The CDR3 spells CASSFLRDIRDEQFF. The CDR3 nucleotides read TGCGCCAGCAGCTTTCTCCGGGACATACGAGATGAGCAGTTCTTC.

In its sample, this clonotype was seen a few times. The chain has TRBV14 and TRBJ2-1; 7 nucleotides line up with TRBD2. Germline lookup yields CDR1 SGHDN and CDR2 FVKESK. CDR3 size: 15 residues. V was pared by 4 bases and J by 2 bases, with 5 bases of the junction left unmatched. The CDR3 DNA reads TGTGCCAGCAGCCGAGCACTAGCGCCCTACAATGAGCAGTTCTTC. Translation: CASSRALAPYNEQFF.

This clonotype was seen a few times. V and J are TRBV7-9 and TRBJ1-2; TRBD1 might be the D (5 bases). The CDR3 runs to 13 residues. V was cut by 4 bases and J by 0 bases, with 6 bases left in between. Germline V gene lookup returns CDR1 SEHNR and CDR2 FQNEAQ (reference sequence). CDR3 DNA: TGTGCCAGCAGCTCACAGGCTAACTATGGCTACACCTTC. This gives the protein CASSSQANYGYTF.

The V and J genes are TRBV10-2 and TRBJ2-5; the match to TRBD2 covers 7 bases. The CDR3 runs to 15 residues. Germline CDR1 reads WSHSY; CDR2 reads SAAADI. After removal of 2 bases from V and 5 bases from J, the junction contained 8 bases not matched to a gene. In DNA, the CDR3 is TGCGCCAGCAGTGAGACCCGGGGGGTCGGTGAGACCCAGTACTTC. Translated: CASSETRGVGETQYF.

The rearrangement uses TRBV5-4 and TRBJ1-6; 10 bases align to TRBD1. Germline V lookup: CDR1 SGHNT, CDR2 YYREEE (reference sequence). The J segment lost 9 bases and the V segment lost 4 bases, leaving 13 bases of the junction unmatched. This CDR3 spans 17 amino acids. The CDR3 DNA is TGTGCCAGCAGCCGCGGGACAGGGGCACTGCAAGTTTCACCCCTCCACTTT. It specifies CASSRGTGALQVSPLHF.

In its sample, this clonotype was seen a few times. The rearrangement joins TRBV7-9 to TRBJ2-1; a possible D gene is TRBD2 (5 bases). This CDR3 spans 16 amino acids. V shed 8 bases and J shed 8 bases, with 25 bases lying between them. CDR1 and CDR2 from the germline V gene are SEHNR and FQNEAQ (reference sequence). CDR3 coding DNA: TGTGCCAGCCCCTCAAAGGGCGCCGAGGGAACTTATGAGCAGTTCTTC. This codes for CASPSKGAEGTYEQFF.

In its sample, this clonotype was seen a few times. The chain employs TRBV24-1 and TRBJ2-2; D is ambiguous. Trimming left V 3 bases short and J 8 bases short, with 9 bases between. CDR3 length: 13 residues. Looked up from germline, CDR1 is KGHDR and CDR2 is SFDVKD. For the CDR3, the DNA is TGTGCCACCAGTGATCCAACGAGAGGGGAGCTGTTTTTT. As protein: CATSDPTRGELFF.

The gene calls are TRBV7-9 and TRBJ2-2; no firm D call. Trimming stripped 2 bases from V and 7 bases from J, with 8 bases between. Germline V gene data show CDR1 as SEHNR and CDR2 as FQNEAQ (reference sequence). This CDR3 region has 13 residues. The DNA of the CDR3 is TGTGCCAGCAGCTTAATCCCGGACGGGGAGCTGTTTTTT. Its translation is CASSLIPDGELFF.

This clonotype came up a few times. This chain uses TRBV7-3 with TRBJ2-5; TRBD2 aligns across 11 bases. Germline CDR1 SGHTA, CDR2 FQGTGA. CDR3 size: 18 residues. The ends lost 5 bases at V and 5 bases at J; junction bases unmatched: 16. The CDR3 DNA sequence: TGTGCCAGCAGCCCTCCGACTAGCGGGATCGGGGCGAGTGAGACCCAGTACTTC. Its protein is CASSPPTSGIGASETQYF.

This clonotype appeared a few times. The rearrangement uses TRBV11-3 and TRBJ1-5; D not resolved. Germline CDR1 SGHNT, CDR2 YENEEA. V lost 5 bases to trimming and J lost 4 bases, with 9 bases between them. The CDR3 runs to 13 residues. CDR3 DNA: TGTGCCAGCAGCCACCGACGGAATCAGCCCCAGCATTTT. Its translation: CASSHRRNQPQHF.

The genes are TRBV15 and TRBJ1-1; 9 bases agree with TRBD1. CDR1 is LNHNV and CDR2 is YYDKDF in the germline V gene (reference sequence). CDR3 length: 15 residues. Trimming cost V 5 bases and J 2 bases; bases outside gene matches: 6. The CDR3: CATSPRDRVNTEAFF. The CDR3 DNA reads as TGTGCCACCAGCCCGCGGGACAGGGTAAACACTGAAGCTTTCTTT.

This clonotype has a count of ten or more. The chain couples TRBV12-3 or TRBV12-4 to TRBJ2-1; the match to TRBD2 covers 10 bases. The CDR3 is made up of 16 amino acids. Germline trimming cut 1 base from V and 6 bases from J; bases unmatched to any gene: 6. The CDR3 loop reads CASSLDTLAGVNEQFF. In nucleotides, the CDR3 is TGTGCCAGCAGTTTAGATACCCTAGCGGGAGTCAATGAGCAGTTCTTC.

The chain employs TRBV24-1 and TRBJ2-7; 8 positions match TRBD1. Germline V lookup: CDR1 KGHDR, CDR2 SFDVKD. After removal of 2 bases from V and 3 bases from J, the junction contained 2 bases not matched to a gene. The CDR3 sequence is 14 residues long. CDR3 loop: CATSDSGTGYEQYF. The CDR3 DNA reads TGTGCCACCAGTGATTCAGGGACAGGCTACGAGCAGTACTTC.

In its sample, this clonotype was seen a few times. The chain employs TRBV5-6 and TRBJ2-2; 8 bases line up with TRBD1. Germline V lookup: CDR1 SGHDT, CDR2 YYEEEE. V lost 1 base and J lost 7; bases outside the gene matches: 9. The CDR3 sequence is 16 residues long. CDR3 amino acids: CASSLWGQDFHGELFF. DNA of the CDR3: TGTGCCAGCAGCTTGTGGGGACAGGATTTCCACGGGGAGCTGTTTTTT.

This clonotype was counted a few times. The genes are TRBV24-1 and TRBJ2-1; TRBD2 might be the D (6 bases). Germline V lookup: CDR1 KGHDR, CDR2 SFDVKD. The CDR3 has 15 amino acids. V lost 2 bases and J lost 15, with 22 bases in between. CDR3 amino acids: CATSDSNRETVGPFF. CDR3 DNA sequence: TGTGCCACCAGTGATTCCAATCGGGAGACGGTTGGTCCGTTCTTC.

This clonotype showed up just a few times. CDR3 bases: TGCGCCAGCAGCCAATTGAGCGGGACAGGTCCTACGTTAAGCAATCAGCCCCAGCATTTT. This translates into CASSQLSGTGPTLSNQPQHF. The gene calls are TRBV4-1 and TRBJ1-5, with 8 bases identical to TRBD1. CDR1 and CDR2 from the germline V gene are MGHRA and YSYEKL. Losses at the gene ends were 2 bases for V and 1 base for J; bases not matched to a gene: 16. The CDR3 contains 20 residues.

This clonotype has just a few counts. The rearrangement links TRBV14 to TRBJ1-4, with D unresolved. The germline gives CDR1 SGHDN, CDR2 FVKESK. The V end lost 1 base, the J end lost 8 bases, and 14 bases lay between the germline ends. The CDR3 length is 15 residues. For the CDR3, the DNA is TGTGCCAGCAGCCAAGTCGGAAATACCCCCGAAAAACTGTTTTTT. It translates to CASSQVGNTPEKLFF. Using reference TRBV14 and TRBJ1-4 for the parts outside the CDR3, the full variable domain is EAGVTQFPSHSVIEKGQTVTLRCDPISGHDNLYWYRRVMGKEIKFLLHFVKESKQDESGMPNNRFLAERTGGTYSTLKVQPAELEDSGVYFCASSQVGNTPEKLFFGSGTQLSVL.

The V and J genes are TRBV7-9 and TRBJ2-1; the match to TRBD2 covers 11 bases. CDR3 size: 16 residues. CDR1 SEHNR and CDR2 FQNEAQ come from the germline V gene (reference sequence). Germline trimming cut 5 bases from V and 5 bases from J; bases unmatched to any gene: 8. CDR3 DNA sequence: TGTGCCAGCAGCCCGACTAGCGGGGAGTCCCACAATGAGCAGTTCTTC. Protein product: CASSPTSGESHNEQFF.

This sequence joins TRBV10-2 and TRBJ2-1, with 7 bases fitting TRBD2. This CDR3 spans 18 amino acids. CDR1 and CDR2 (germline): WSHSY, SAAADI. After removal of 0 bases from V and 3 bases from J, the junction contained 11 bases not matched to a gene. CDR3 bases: TGCGCCAGCAGTGAGTCGACGGGGGGTCAGGGACTCTACAATGAGCAGTTCTTC. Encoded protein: CASSESTGGQGLYNEQFF.

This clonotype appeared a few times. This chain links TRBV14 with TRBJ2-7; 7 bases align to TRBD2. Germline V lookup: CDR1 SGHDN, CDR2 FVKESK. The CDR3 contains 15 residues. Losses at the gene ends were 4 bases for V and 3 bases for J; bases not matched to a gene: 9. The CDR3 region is CASSRAGLGFYEQYF. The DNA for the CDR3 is TGTGCCAGCAGCCGAGCCGGACTAGGGTTCTACGAGCAGTACTTC.

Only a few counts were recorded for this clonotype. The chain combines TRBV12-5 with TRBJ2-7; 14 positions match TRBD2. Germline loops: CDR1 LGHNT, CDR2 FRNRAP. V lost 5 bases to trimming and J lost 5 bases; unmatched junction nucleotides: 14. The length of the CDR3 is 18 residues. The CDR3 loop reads CASGRSGTSGSPPHEQYF. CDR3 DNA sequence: TGTGCTAGTGGTCGCTCCGGGACTAGCGGGAGTCCCCCCCACGAGCAGTACTTC. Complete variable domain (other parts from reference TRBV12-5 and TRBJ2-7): DARVTQTPRHKVTEMGQEVTMRCQPILGHNTVFWYRQTMMQGLELLAYFRNRAPLDDSGMPKDRFSAEMPDATLATLKIQPSEPRDSAVYFCASGRSGTSGSPPHEQYFGPGTRLTVT.

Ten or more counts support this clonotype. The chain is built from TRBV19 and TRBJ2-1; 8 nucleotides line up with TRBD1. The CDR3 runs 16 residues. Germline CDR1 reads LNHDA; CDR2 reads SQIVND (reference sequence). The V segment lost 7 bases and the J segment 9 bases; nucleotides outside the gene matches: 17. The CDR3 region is CASTEGGRGRLSEQFF. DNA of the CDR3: TGTGCCAGTACGGAGGGGGGCAGGGGGCGCCTAAGTGAGCAGTTCTTC. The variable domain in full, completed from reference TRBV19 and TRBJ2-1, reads DGGITQSPKYLFRKEGQNVTLSCEQNLNHDAMYWYRQDPGQGLRLIYYSQIVNDFQKGDIAEGYSVSREKKESFPLTVTSAQKNPTAFYLCASTEGGRGRLSEQFFGPGTRLTVL.

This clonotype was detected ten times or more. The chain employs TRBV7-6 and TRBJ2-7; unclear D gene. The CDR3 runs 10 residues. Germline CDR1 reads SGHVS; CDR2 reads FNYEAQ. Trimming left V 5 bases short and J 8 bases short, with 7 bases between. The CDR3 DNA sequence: TGTGCCAGCAGCCCCTGGAAGCAGTACTTC. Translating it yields CASSPWKQYF.

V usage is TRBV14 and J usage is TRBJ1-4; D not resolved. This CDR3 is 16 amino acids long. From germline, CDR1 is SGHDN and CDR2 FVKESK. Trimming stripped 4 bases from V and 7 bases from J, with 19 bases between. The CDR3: CASSRLGLRQGEKLFF. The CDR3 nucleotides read TGTGCCAGCAGCCGGTTAGGTCTCCGGCAAGGTGAAAAACTGTTTTTT.

CDR3 sequence: CASSLHMWDRVYEQFF. The CDR3 nucleotides read TGCGCCAGCAGTCTCCACATGTGGGACAGGGTCTATGAGCAGTTCTTC. The gene calls are TRBV23-1 and TRBJ2-1; 9 bases are shared with TRBD1. TRBV23-1 is an ORF, and what it does is uncertain. CDR3 length: 16 amino acids. Trimming removed 4 bases from V and 8 bases from J; junction bases left unmatched: 12.

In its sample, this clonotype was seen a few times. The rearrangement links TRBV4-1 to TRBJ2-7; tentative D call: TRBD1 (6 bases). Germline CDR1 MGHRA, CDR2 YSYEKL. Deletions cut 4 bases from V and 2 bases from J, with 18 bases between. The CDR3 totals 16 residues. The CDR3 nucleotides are TGCGCCAGCAGCCCCCCCGGCCAGGGGATGACCTACGAGCAGTACTTC. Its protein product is CASSPPGQGMTYEQYF.

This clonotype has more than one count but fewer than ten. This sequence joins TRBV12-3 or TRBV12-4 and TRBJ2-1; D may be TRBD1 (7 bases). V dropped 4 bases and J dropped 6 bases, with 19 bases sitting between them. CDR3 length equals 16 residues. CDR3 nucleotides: TGTGCCAGCAGTTGGCAGGGGGGTCTTGGAGCCAATGAGCAGTTCTTC. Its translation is CASSWQGGLGANEQFF.

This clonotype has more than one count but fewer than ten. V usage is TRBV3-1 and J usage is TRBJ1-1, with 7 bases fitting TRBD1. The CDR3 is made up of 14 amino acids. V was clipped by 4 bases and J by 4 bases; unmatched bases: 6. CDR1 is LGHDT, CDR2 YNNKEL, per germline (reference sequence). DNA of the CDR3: TGTGCCAGCAGCCGGGCAGGGGGGATCACTGAAGCTTTCTTT. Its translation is CASSRAGGITEAFF.